A selection of T cell receptor beta chains follows, all from one sample in a study of a mutant IDH1 vaccine in newly diagnosed glioma. Antigen specificity for these receptors is unknown. Assay used: immunoSEQ multiplex PCR; TCRdb lists only in-frame clones, some missing. Among 100,000 to 120,000 clones listed, 90% were seen once. The sample in question was PBMCs, obtained from a glioma patient whose treatment included an IDH1 peptide vaccine. The receptors come from a woman aged 45-65 years with glioma. CDR3s include the opening cysteine and the closing phenylalanine or tryptophan. The listing skips clone size in some rows; elsewhere it reads once, few, many or a size class.

TRBJ2-1,.,TRBV28,CASSSLAGDSEQFF
TRBJ2-3,.,TRBV7-3,CASSLNVFAGLPTDTQYF
TRBJ2-7,.,TRBV7-8,CASSLTGWGEQYF
TRBJ2-1,.,TRBV30,CAWSAGVKNEQFF
TRBJ1-4,few,TRBV28,CASSGTLDRASREKLFF
TRBJ2-1,.,TRBV9,CASSVGTATYNEQFF
TRBJ2-7,.,TRBV30,CAWTSGSPKQYF
TRBJ1-4,.,TRBV29-1,CSAGGQGEGANEKLFF
TRBJ2-5,few,TRBV29-1,CSASLRETQYF
TRBJ2-1,.,TRBV4-2,CASSHGSSYNEQFF
TRBJ2-3,.,TRBV9,CASSPYGKTDTQYF
TRBJ2-2,.,TRBV29-1,CSVEDAGGNTGELFF
TRBJ2-1,.,TRBV7-8,CASSFSGSSYNEQFF